This TCR beta chain was sequenced for a study of blood T cells in healthy people across ages. Study-wide findings and caveats: Considered underestimates were the diversity estimates obtained from one million T cells.

The use of a sample-barcoded 5' primer and a J-beta primer mix characterized a second PCR of about 6 to 11 cycles. The yield of each sample was at least 3 million CDR3-containing paired-end reads. MiXCR, run by TCRdb on the 5' RACE reads, gives a single entry per CDR3 protein. The sample includes 700,000 to 950,000 distinct CDR3 sequences, 35% to 45% of them seen just once. Trimming cost V 7 bases and J 2 bases; bases outside gene matches: 4. The V gene's germline CDR1 is SEHNR and CDR2 FQNEAQ (reference sequence). The CDR3 spans 14 residues. About this clonotype: As yet, its antigen is unknown.

This clonotype originated in a woman in her fifties or sixties in good health. The chain uses TRBV7-9 and TRBJ2-1; TRBD1 matches 8 bases. Sequencing was performed on blood. The CDR3 coding sequence is TGTGCCAGCACCCGGACAGGGCCCTACAATGAGCAGTTCTTC. It specifies CASTRTGPYNEQFF.